Sequencing of this T cell receptor beta chain was carried out in a study of blood T cell repertoires in COVID-19. Study details: In each case, the material was cDNA or gDNA derived from T cells, B-cell-depleted T cells, or PBMCs.

From germline, CDR1 is MRHNA and CDR2 SNTAGT. The CDR3 runs to 19 residues. The trim removed 3 bases at V and 2 bases at J, leaving 14 bases unmatched. In the authors' workflow: Reference gene primers were amplified, and this amplification served to estimate nucleated cell counts. The data were produced by immunoSEQ multiplex PCR, yet TCRdb's version contains in-frame clones alone and is incomplete. The V and J calls and clone size are taken from that table; D and trimming were inferred from the DNA. The sample includes around 150,000 clones, more than 60% of them seen just once. Material for sequencing was peripheral blood. This rearrangement joins TRBV6-4 to TRBJ2-2; the match to TRBD2 covers 8 bases. This receptor was taken from a man between 65 and 85 years old with acute or convalescent COVID-19. The CDR3 DNA follows: TGTGCCAGCAGTGAGAGGGGGTGGTTAGCGGGATCAAACACCGGGGAGCTGTTTTTT. Encoded protein: CASSERGWLAGSNTGELFF.